Listed below are T cell receptor beta chains from one sample, sequenced in a study of shared clonotypes between healthy human individuals. Libraries were prepared by immunoSEQ multiplex PCR; TCRdb keeps only in-frame clonotypes and omits some of them. The sample lists 2,500,000 or so clones, around 90% occurring once. The sequenced sample consisted of naive CD4+ T cells sorted from blood. These TCRs come from a man aged 18 to 30 in good health. The CDR3 runs from the conserved cysteine through the conserved F or W. The order of the fields is V gene, J gene, clone size, D gene, CDR3 DNA, CDR3 protein. A D gene is named only where the DNA matches it firmly. Clone size, where shown, is once, few, many, or a class for clones that have expanded.

v_gene: TRBV7-2
j_gene: TRBJ2-3
abundance: NA
d_gene: TRBD2
CDR3nt: TGTGCCAGCAGCCCCACGGGACTAGCGGGAGGCACAGATACGCAGTATTTT
CDR3aa: CASSPTGLAGGTDTQYF

v_gene: TRBV11-2
j_gene: TRBJ1-2
abundance: NA
d_gene: NA
CDR3nt: TGTGCCAGCAGCTTACCTGGGACGATTAACTATGGCTACACCTTC
CDR3aa: CASSLPGTINYGYTF

v_gene: TRBV9
j_gene: TRBJ2-3
abundance: NA
d_gene: TRBD2
CDR3nt: TGTGCCAGCAGCCCCTGGCGGGAGGGCACAGATACGCAGTATTTT
CDR3aa: CASSPWREGTDTQYF

v_gene: TRBV11-2
j_gene: TRBJ2-5
abundance: NA
d_gene: TRBD1
CDR3nt: TGTGCCAGCAGCCAACAGGGGCCGCAGGGGACCCAGTACTTC
CDR3aa: CASSQQGPQGTQYF

v_gene: TRBV6-5
j_gene: TRBJ2-3
abundance: NA
d_gene: NA
CDR3nt: TGTGCCAGCAGAAGCGGGACAGATACGCAGTATTTT
CDR3aa: CASRSGTDTQYF

v_gene: TRBV5-1
j_gene: TRBJ2-2
abundance: NA
d_gene: NA
CDR3nt: TGCGCCAGCAGCTTGGTCTCGAACACCGGGGAGCTGTTTTTT
CDR3aa: CASSLVSNTGELFF

v_gene: TRBV27
j_gene: TRBJ2-7
abundance: NA
d_gene: NA
CDR3nt: TGTGCCAGCAGTCCTCGGGCCTTCTACGAGCAGTACTTC
CDR3aa: CASSPRAFYEQYF

v_gene: TRBV28
j_gene: TRBJ1-2
abundance: NA
d_gene: NA
CDR3nt: TGTGCCAGCAGTTTTGAGGGGGATTCGAACTATGGCTACACCTTC
CDR3aa: CASSFEGDSNYGYTF

v_gene: TRBV5-6
j_gene: TRBJ2-5
abundance: NA
d_gene: NA
CDR3nt: TGTGCCAGCAGCTTGTCAGGGGCGGGAGAGACCCAGTACTTC
CDR3aa: CASSLSGAGETQYF

v_gene: TRBV5-4
j_gene: TRBJ2-1
abundance: NA
d_gene: NA
CDR3nt: TGTGCCAGCAGCCCCGGGTCACCCGAAGATGAGCAGTTCTTC
CDR3aa: CASSPGSPEDEQFF

v_gene: TRBV5-1
j_gene: TRBJ2-2
abundance: NA
d_gene: NA
CDR3nt: TGCGCCAGCAGCTTGGGGGAGGCGAACACCGGGGAGCTGTTTTTT
CDR3aa: CASSLGEANTGELFF

v_gene: TRBV27
j_gene: TRBJ1-6
abundance: NA
d_gene: NA
CDR3nt: TGTGCCAGCAGTTTACTCGGCGGTAATTCACCCCTCCACTTT
CDR3aa: CASSLLGGNSPLHF

v_gene: TRBV30
j_gene: TRBJ2-5
abundance: NA
d_gene: NA
CDR3nt: TGTGCCTGGAGAGTCGGGACACAAGAGACCCAGTACTTC
CDR3aa: CAWRVGTQETQYF

v_gene: TRBV19
j_gene: TRBJ1-5
abundance: NA
d_gene: NA
CDR3nt: TGTGCCAGTAGTATAGACTCGGGGTCTGGCAATCAGCCCCAGCATTTT
CDR3aa: CASSIDSGSGNQPQHF

v_gene: TRBV6-1
j_gene: TRBJ1-5
abundance: NA
d_gene: NA
CDR3nt: TGTGCCAGCAGTGAAAGAGGTTGGATCCAGCCCCAGCATTTT
CDR3aa: CASSERGWIQPQHF

v_gene: TRBV5-6
j_gene: TRBJ1-1
abundance: NA
d_gene: NA
CDR3nt: TGTGCCAGCAGCTTGGAGGCAGGGGCCCGGCCCACTGAAGCTTTCTTT
CDR3aa: CASSLEAGARPTEAFF

v_gene: TRBV14
j_gene: TRBJ2-2
abundance: NA
d_gene: NA
CDR3nt: TGTGCCAGCAGCATCTGGGGGCGCGGGGAGCTGTTTTTT
CDR3aa: CASSIWGRGELFF

v_gene: TRBV4-1
j_gene: TRBJ1-2
abundance: NA
d_gene: NA
CDR3nt: TGCGCCAGCAGCCAAGATCGGTCGACCTATGGCTACACCTTC
CDR3aa: CASSQDRSTYGYTF

v_gene: TRBV30
j_gene: TRBJ2-6
abundance: NA
d_gene: NA
CDR3nt: TGTGCCTGGAACAGGGTTTCTGGGGCCAACGTCCTGACTTTC
CDR3aa: CAWNRVSGANVLTF

v_gene: TRBV7-6
j_gene: TRBJ2-5
abundance: NA
d_gene: TRBD1
CDR3nt: TGTGCCAGCAGCTCGAGACCGTACCGGCCCGGGACAGGGGGTGAGACCCAGTACTTC
CDR3aa: CASSSRPYRPGTGGETQYF

v_gene: TRBV5-1
j_gene: TRBJ1-5
abundance: NA
d_gene: NA
CDR3nt: TGCGCCAGCAGCACCTACAGGGTTCAGCCCCAGCATTTT
CDR3aa: CASSTYRVQPQHF

v_gene: TRBV4-3
j_gene: TRBJ2-1
abundance: NA
d_gene: NA
CDR3nt: TGCGCCAGCAGCGCCACTTGGGGGCCGAGCTCCTACAATGAGCAGTTCTTC
CDR3aa: CASSATWGPSSYNEQFF

v_gene: TRBV7-2
j_gene: TRBJ1-4
abundance: NA
d_gene: NA
CDR3nt: TGTGCCAGCAGCTTAATGGGGGCGAATGAAAAACTGTTTTTT
CDR3aa: CASSLMGANEKLFF

v_gene: TRBV6-1
j_gene: TRBJ2-5
abundance: NA
d_gene: NA
CDR3nt: TGTGCCAGCAGTGAAGACGGGACCCAGTACTTC
CDR3aa: CASSEDGTQYF

v_gene: TRBV6-1
j_gene: TRBJ1-3
abundance: NA
d_gene: NA
CDR3nt: TGTGCCAGCAGTGAATACGACAGCCGCTCTGGAAACACCATATATTTT
CDR3aa: CASSEYDSRSGNTIYF

v_gene: TRBV5-6
j_gene: TRBJ2-1
abundance: NA
d_gene: NA
CDR3nt: TGTGCCAGCGACCGGGGCCTCCATCCCAATGAGCAGTTCTTC
CDR3aa: CASDRGLHPNEQFF

v_gene: TRBV28
j_gene: TRBJ1-1
abundance: NA
d_gene: NA
CDR3nt: TGTGCCAGCAGGCGCACTGAAGCTTTCTTT
CDR3aa: CASRRTEAFF

v_gene: TRBV5-8
j_gene: TRBJ1-1
abundance: NA
d_gene: TRBD1
CDR3nt: TGTGCCAGCAGCTTGGGTGGGACAGGGCTGAACACTGAAGCTTTCTTT
CDR3aa: CASSLGGTGLNTEAFF

v_gene: TRBV7-2
j_gene: TRBJ2-2
abundance: NA
d_gene: NA
CDR3nt: TGTGCCAGCAGCTTTCCCCCCCTCACGTTAGGCTGGGAGCTGTTTTTT
CDR3aa: CASSFPPLTLGWELFF

v_gene: TRBV6-5
j_gene: TRBJ2-3
abundance: NA
d_gene: NA
CDR3nt: TGTGCCAGCAGTTACTCGGCAGACCCGCAGTATTTT
CDR3aa: CASSYSADPQYF

v_gene: TRBV6-5
j_gene: TRBJ2-1
abundance: once
d_gene: NA
CDR3nt: TGTGCCAGCAGTACGGGACGGCAGGGAGGCAATGAGCAGTTCTTC
CDR3aa: CASSTGRQGGNEQFF

v_gene: TRBV5-1
j_gene: TRBJ1-1
abundance: NA
d_gene: NA
CDR3nt: TGCGCCAGCAGTCCTAGGACGGTGAACACTGAAGCTTTCTTT
CDR3aa: CASSPRTVNTEAFF

v_gene: TRBV7-2
j_gene: TRBJ1-3
abundance: NA
d_gene: TRBD1
CDR3nt: TGTGCCAGCCGGGACAGGGCTAACACCATATATTTT
CDR3aa: CASRDRANTIYF

v_gene: TRBV19
j_gene: TRBJ2-5
abundance: NA
d_gene: NA
CDR3nt: TGTGCCAGTAGGGATTCAAACTGGGGCGAGACCCAGTACTTC
CDR3aa: CASRDSNWGETQYF

v_gene: TRBV18
j_gene: TRBJ2-2
abundance: NA
d_gene: NA
CDR3nt: TGTGCCAGCTCACCACCGGGCCACACGGCCGGGGAGCTGTTTTTT
CDR3aa: CASSPPGHTAGELFF

v_gene: TRBV28
j_gene: TRBJ1-4
abundance: NA
d_gene: NA
CDR3nt: TGTGCCAGCAGTTTAATGGGGCTATCACGGACTAATGAAAAACTGTTTTTT
CDR3aa: CASSLMGLSRTNEKLFF

v_gene: TRBV28
j_gene: TRBJ1-2
abundance: NA
d_gene: NA
CDR3nt: TGTGCCAGCAGTAGCGCCGGGGACCCCTACTATGGCTACACCTTC
CDR3aa: CASSSAGDPYYGYTF

v_gene: TRBV11-2
j_gene: TRBJ2-7
abundance: NA
d_gene: TRBD1
CDR3nt: TGTGCCAGCAGCTTAGAATGGACAGGGGTCTACGAGCAGTACTTC
CDR3aa: CASSLEWTGVYEQYF

v_gene: TRBV5-1
j_gene: TRBJ2-7
abundance: NA
d_gene: TRBD2
CDR3nt: TGCGCCAGCAGCTCGGGTCTTAGCGGGAGGTCGGGAGAGCAGTACTTC
CDR3aa: CASSSGLSGRSGEQYF

v_gene: TRBV5-4
j_gene: TRBJ2-3
abundance: NA
d_gene: TRBD2
CDR3nt: TGTGCCAGCAGCCCGAGCGGGACCCGCACAGATACGCAGTATTTT
CDR3aa: CASSPSGTRTDTQYF

v_gene: TRBV5-1
j_gene: TRBJ2-1
abundance: once
d_gene: TRBD2
CDR3nt: TGCGCCAGCAGCGGCGGGGGGGCCAGTAATGAGCAGTTCTTC
CDR3aa: CASSGGGASNEQFF

v_gene: TRBV9
j_gene: TRBJ2-5
abundance: NA
d_gene: NA
CDR3nt: TGTGCCAGCAGCGTAGCTATACGCGGGGAGGAAGAGACCCAGTACTTC
CDR3aa: CASSVAIRGEEETQYF

v_gene: TRBV5-1
j_gene: TRBJ2-2
abundance: NA
d_gene: NA
CDR3nt: TGCGCCAGCAAAGGGGTTAACACCGGGGAGCTGTTTTTT
CDR3aa: CASKGVNTGELFF

v_gene: TRBV6-6
j_gene: TRBJ2-5
abundance: NA
d_gene: TRBD2
CDR3nt: TGTGCCAGCAGTACCCCCGCCGCGGGAGGAGGCGAGACCCAGTACTTC
CDR3aa: CASSTPAAGGGETQYF

v_gene: TRBV9
j_gene: TRBJ2-5
abundance: once
d_gene: TRBD2
CDR3nt: TGTGCCAGCAGCGTAGAGGGAGGGGAGACCCAGTACTTC
CDR3aa: CASSVEGGETQYF

v_gene: TRBV4-3
j_gene: TRBJ1-3
abundance: NA
d_gene: NA
CDR3nt: TGCGCCAGCAGCCCAACTCCCGGCACTGGAAACACCATATATTTT
CDR3aa: CASSPTPGTGNTIYF

v_gene: TRBV7-2
j_gene: TRBJ2-5
abundance: NA
d_gene: TRBD1
CDR3nt: TGTGCCAGCAGCCAAACGACAGGGGGACAAGAGACCCAGTACTTC
CDR3aa: CASSQTTGGQETQYF

v_gene: TRBV20-1
j_gene: TRBJ2-3
abundance: NA
d_gene: TRBD1
CDR3nt: TGCAGTGCTTCAGGGGGAGATACGCAGTATTTT
CDR3aa: CSASGGDTQYF

v_gene: TRBV7-9
j_gene: TRBJ2-1
abundance: NA
d_gene: NA
CDR3nt: TGTGCCAGCAGCTTATTCGATGAGCAGTTCTTC
CDR3aa: CASSLFDEQFF

v_gene: TRBV6-1
j_gene: TRBJ2-2
abundance: once
d_gene: NA
CDR3nt: TGTGCCAGCTCTGTCACCGGGGAGCTGTTTTTT
CDR3aa: CASSVTGELFF

v_gene: TRBV5-1
j_gene: TRBJ1-1
abundance: NA
d_gene: NA
CDR3nt: TGCGCCAGCAGCAGCCCAAACACTGAAGCTTTCTTT
CDR3aa: CASSSPNTEAFF

v_gene: TRBV19
j_gene: TRBJ2-7
abundance: NA
d_gene: NA
CDR3nt: TGTGCCAGTAGTCACGGCTACGAGCAGTACTTC
CDR3aa: CASSHGYEQYF

v_gene: TRBV5-1
j_gene: TRBJ2-6
abundance: NA
d_gene: NA
CDR3nt: TGCGCCAGCAGCCTCCCCCCTGCGGGAACTGGGGCCAACGTCCTGACTTTC
CDR3aa: CASSLPPAGTGANVLTF

v_gene: TRBV10-1
j_gene: TRBJ2-3
abundance: NA
d_gene: NA
CDR3nt: TGCGCCAGCAGTGAGTCGTTTCTAGCTGGAGATACGCAGTATTTT
CDR3aa: CASSESFLAGDTQYF

v_gene: TRBV7-9
j_gene: TRBJ2-1
abundance: NA
d_gene: NA
CDR3nt: TGTGCCAGCAGCTTAGAAACGGGCCCCAATGAGCAGTTCTTC
CDR3aa: CASSLETGPNEQFF

v_gene: TRBV19
j_gene: TRBJ2-2
abundance: NA
d_gene: TRBD1
CDR3nt: TGTGCCAGTATCTATTCCGGGACAGGGTTAACCGGGGAGCTGTTTTTT
CDR3aa: CASIYSGTGLTGELFF

v_gene: TRBV5-6
j_gene: TRBJ1-2
abundance: NA
d_gene: TRBD1
CDR3nt: TGTGCCAGCAGCCGGGGGGACAGGCCCTATGGCTACACCTTC
CDR3aa: CASSRGDRPYGYTF

v_gene: TRBV7-9
j_gene: TRBJ2-5
abundance: NA
d_gene: TRBD1
CDR3nt: TGTGCCACCTTCGAAACCGGGACAGGAGAGACCCAGTACTTC
CDR3aa: CATFETGTGETQYF

v_gene: TRBV19
j_gene: TRBJ2-7
abundance: NA
d_gene: TRBD1
CDR3nt: TGTGCCAGTAGTGCCGGGACAGGGGGTAGATACGAGCAGTACTTC
CDR3aa: CASSAGTGGRYEQYF